These T cell receptor beta chains were read from a single sample in a study of T cell changes during pregnancy in multiple sclerosis. TCRdb keeps only in-frame clones here, not all; method: immunoSEQ multiplex PCR. The table shows more than 70,000 clones, with approximately 92% occurring only once. The starting material was peripheral blood, obtained before pregnancy. These receptor sequences come from a female donor with multiple sclerosis, enrolled in a pregnancy study. CDR3s include the opening cysteine and the closing phenylalanine or tryptophan. Each record gives: clone size, CDR3 length, V gene, J gene, D gene, CDR3 protein, CDR3 DNA. D genes are given only for firm matches. Where a row states a size, it is once, few, many or the class of an expanded clone; other rows omit it.

once	16	TRBV6-6	TRBJ2-1	TRBD1	CASSYAGTGDRNEQFF	TGTGCCAGCAGTTATGCTGGGACAGGGGACAGGAATGAGCAGTTCTTC
-	14	TRBV18	TRBJ1-5	-	CASSSGTSNQPQHF	TGTGCCAGCTCCAGCGGGACAAGCAATCAGCCCCAGCATTTT
-	16	TRBV4-3	TRBJ2-2	-	CASSQSSQRPTGELFF	TGCGCCAGCAGCCAATCCTCCCAGCGGCCCACCGGGGAGCTGTTTTTT
-	16	TRBV18	TRBJ2-1	TRBD2	CASSPSASGTYNEQFF	TGTGCCAGCTCACCCTCTGCTAGCGGGACTTACAATGAGCAGTTCTTC
-	15	TRBV2	TRBJ1-5	-	CASGGRGLGNQPQHF	TGTGCCAGCGGGGGGAGGGGTTTAGGCAATCAGCCCCAGCATTTT
-	15	TRBV2	TRBJ1-5	TRBD1	CASSVQGVGNQPQHF	TGTGCCAGCAGTGTTCAGGGGGTTGGGAATCAGCCCCAGCATTTT
-	15	TRBV7-9	TRBJ2-5	-	CASSLRMAGVETQYF	TGTGCCAGCAGTTTGAGAATGGCCGGGGTAGAGACCCAGTACTTC
once	13	TRBV27	TRBJ2-1	TRBD1	CASSYDRGNEQFF	TGTGCCAGCAGTTATGACAGGGGCAATGAGCAGTTCTTC
-	19	TRBV7-2	TRBJ2-7	TRBD2	CASSLRSTTSLAGAYEQYF	TGTGCCAGCAGCTTACGGTCCACTACCTCACTAGCGGGGGCCTACGAGCAGTACTTC
-	16	TRBV5-6	TRBJ2-1	TRBD2	CASSLRAGGPYNEQFF	TGTGCCAGCAGCTTGCGAGCGGGAGGGCCTTACAATGAGCAGTTCTTC
-	16	TRBV7-9	TRBJ2-1	TRBD2	CASSLAVAGGTNEQFF	TGTGCCAGCAGCTTAGCGGTTGCGGGAGGCACCAATGAGCAGTTCTTC
-	14	TRBV28	TRBJ1-5	-	CASSKPRGNQPQHF	TGTGCCAGCAGCAAACCCCGGGGCAATCAGCCCCAGCATTTT
few	13	TRBV29-1	TRBJ2-7	TRBD2	CSVSKREGLEQYF	TGCAGCGTATCAAAGCGGGAGGGCCTCGAGCAGTACTTC
-	14	TRBV27	TRBJ2-5	TRBD1	CASSPQGVEETQYF	TGTGCCAGCAGTCCTCAGGGGGTTGAAGAGACCCAGTACTTC
-	16	TRBV6-1	TRBJ1-1	TRBD1	CASSARRGQTGAEAFF	TGTGCCAGCAGTGCGAGACGGGGACAGACGGGTGCTGAAGCTTTCTTT
-	18	TRBV5-6	TRBJ2-7	-	CASSPPPIFGASSYEQYF	TGTGCCAGCAGCCCTCCACCCATTTTTGGGGCGTCCTCCTACGAGCAGTACTTC
-	15	TRBV9	TRBJ2-1	TRBD2	CASSVGAGDHNEQFF	TGTGCCAGCAGCGTAGGAGCGGGAGACCACAATGAGCAGTTCTTC